This T cell receptor (beta chain) was sequenced in a study of blood T cell repertoires in COVID-19. On the study more broadly: The United States, Italy and Spain were the sources of the acute and convalescent COVID-19 samples.

Profiled with immunoSEQ multiplex PCR; TCRdb holds only in-frame clones, not every one. The sample has 200,000 to 250,000 clones; roughly 84% are singletons. Germline CDR1 MNHEY, CDR2 SMNVEV (reference sequence). J gave up 8 bases and V 0 bases, and 8 bases lay outside the gene matches. The CDR3 is 16 residues long. J is TRBJ2-2 and V is TRBV27; 8 bases map to TRBD2. Sequencing used peripheral blood. The TCR comes from a man aged 40-49 years with acute or convalescent COVID-19. The CDR3 nucleotides read TGTGCCAGCAGTTTATCGGGCGGGGGGCCCACGGGGGAGCTGTTTTTT. Its translation: CASSLSGGGPTGELFF.